This T cell receptor beta chain is from a study of beta chain features in type 1 diabetes. Background on the study: Cells sorted and examined across all samples totaled approximately 100 million.

The study, taken as a whole, reports: Type 1 diabetes patients had TCRB CDR3s that were shorter (moderately but significantly so) in all four CD4+ subsets.

This clone was seen only a few times. Antigen specificity is unknown. The authors reverse transcribed all of the isolated RNA, so sequencing captured expressed TCRB transcripts. TCRdb's copy holds only in-frame clones and misses some; the assay was immunoSEQ multiplex PCR. The sample records hundreds of thousands of clones, 13% being singletons. Cells sorted by CD45RO/CCR7/CD25/CD127/CD95/CD27 comprised CD4+ naive, central memory, regulatory and stem cell-like memory cells. What was sequenced was naive CD4+ T cells from blood. The TCR originated in a man between 18 and 35 years old with type 1 diabetes.

CDR3 sequence (DNA): TGTGCCACCTCAGCGAATATCCTAGGAGACACCATATATTTT. Residues: CATSANILGDTIYF. The V gene is TRBV7-7, the J gene TRBJ1-3; unclear D gene. This CDR3 region has 14 residues. The V end lost 10 bases, the J end lost 8 bases, and 21 bases lay between the germline ends. Germline V gives CDR1 SSHAT, CDR2 FNYEAQ (reference sequence).